The T cell receptor (beta chain) under discussion was sequenced for a study of blood T cell repertoires in COVID-19. At the level of the study: Spain, Italy and the United States supplied samples that represented acute and convalescent COVID-19. PBMCs, B-cell-depleted T cells, or T cells were the source of the cDNA or gDNA that made up the material.

The CDR3 spans 17 residues. CDR1 is LGHNT, CDR2 FRNRAP, per germline. The V and J ends lost 2 bases and 3 bases respectively, with 19 bases between them. In the original workflow: Amplified reference gene primers provided the basis for estimating nucleated cell counts. Sequenced by immunoSEQ multiplex PCR; TCRdb stores in-frame clones only, minus some. V, J and clone size are those of that table, while D and trimming were read from the DNA. The sample has 200,000 to 250,000 clones, roughly 84% seen once. The clonotype comes from a man in his forties or fifties with active or convalescent COVID-19. The chain is built from TRBV12-5 and TRBJ2-5; D possibly corresponds to TRBD2 (7 bases). Sequenced: peripheral blood. CDR3: CASGLSRGGARKETQYF. CDR3 coding DNA: TGTGCTAGTGGTTTGTCTCGTGGGGGGGCCCGGAAAGAGACCCAGTACTTC.